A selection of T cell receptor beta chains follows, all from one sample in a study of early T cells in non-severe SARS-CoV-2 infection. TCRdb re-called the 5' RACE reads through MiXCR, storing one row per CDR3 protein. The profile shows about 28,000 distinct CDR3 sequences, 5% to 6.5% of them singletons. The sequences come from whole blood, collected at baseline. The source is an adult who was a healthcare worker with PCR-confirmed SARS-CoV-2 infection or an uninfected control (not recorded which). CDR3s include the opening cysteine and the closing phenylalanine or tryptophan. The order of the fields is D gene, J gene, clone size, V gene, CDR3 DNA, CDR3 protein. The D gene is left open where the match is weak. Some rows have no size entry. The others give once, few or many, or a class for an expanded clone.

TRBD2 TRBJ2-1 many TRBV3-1 TGTGCCAGCAGCCAAGATCGGCTAGCGGGAGCTGAGCAGTTCTTC CASSQDRLAGAEQFF
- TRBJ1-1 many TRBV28 TGTGCCAGCAGTTTGGGGGCTGGTGGAGCTTTCTTT CASSLGAGGAFF
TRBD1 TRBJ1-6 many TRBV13 TGTGCCAGCAGCTTGTCAGGGGGCATCTCACCCCTCCACTTT CASSLSGGISPLHF
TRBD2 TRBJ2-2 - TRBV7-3 TGTGCCAGCAGTCATAGCGGGAGCACCGGGGAGCTGTTTTTT CASSHSGSTGELFF
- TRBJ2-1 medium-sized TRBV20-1 TGCAGTGCTACATCCCCCACTAGCCGTTCCTACAATGAGCAGTTCTTC CSATSPTSRSYNEQFF
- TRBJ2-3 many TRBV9 TGTGCCAGCAGCGGCAGGAGTGGGGGTAGCACAGATACGCAGTATTTT CASSGRSGGSTDTQYF
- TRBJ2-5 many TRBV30 TGTGCCTGGAGAATCAAAGGGGGTATGGAGACCCAGTACTTC CAWRIKGGMETQYF
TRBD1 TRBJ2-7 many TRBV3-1 TGTGCCAGCAGCCAAGGGGACAGGGGGATCTACGAGCAGTACTTC CASSQGDRGIYEQYF
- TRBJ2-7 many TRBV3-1 TGTGCCACCTCCCCCGGGTGGGAGCAGTACTTC CATSPGWEQYF
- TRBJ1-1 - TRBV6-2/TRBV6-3 TGTGCCAGCAGTTACGTATGGGGCGCGGACACTGAAGCTTTCTTT CASSYVWGADTEAFF
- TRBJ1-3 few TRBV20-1 TGCAGTGCTAGAGATAGGGTAGGGGGAAACACCATATATTTT CSARDRVGGNTIYF
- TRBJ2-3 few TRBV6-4 TGTGCCAGCAGCAACCAGGGGGGAAATACGCAGTATTTT CASSNQGGNTQYF
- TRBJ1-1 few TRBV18 TGTGCCAGCTCACCCCGACAGACCGTTGCCACTGAAGCTTTCTTT CASSPRQTVATEAFF
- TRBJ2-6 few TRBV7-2 TGTGCCAGCAGCTTAGGGGTCTCTGGGGCCAACGTCCTGACTTTC CASSLGVSGANVLTF
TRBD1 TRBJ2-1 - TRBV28 TGTGCCAGCAGAACAGGGGGGATGACTTACAATGAGCAGTTCTTC CASRTGGMTYNEQFF
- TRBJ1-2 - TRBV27 TGTGCCAGCAGTTTATCCGGGGGATACAACTATGGCTACACCTTC CASSLSGGYNYGYTF
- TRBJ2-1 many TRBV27 TGTGCCAGCCAAATACGCAGGGGCGGCAATGAGCAGTTCTTC CASQIRRGGNEQFF
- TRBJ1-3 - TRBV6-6 TGTGCCAGCAGTACGCAGGGTGTCTCTGGAAACACCATATATTTT CASSTQGVSGNTIYF
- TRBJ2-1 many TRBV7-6 TGTGCCAGCAGCTTAGTTGGAAATGAGCAGTTCTTC CASSLVGNEQFF
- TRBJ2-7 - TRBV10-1 TGCGCCAGCAGTGATAACAGCTACGAGCAGTACTTC CASSDNSYEQYF
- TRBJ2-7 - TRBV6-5 TGTGCCAGCAGTCCGCGAAGCCCCCCCTACGAGCAGTACTTC CASSPRSPPYEQYF
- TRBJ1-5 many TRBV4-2 TGTGCCAGCAGCCAAGTCCAGGATAGCAATCAGCCCCAGCATTTT CASSQVQDSNQPQHF
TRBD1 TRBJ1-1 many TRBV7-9 TGTGCCAGCAGCTATGAGACAGGGGGCTTGACTGAAGCTTTCTTT CASSYETGGLTEAFF
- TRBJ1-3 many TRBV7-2 TGTGCCAGCAGCTTAGTGGCGGGATTTGGAAACACCATATATTTT CASSLVAGFGNTIYF
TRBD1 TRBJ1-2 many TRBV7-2 TGTGCCAGCAGCTTAGGGGACAGGGGGCCCGCCTACACCTTC CASSLGDRGPAYTF
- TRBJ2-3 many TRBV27 TGTGCCAGCAGTCAGAGGAGCACAGATACGCAGTATTTT CASSQRSTDTQYF
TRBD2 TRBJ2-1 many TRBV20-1 TGCAGTGCTAGATCCGGGACTAGCGGGAGAAATGAGCAGTTCTTC CSARSGTSGRNEQFF
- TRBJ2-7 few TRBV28 TGTGCCAGCAGATGGGGCCACGAGCAGTACTTC CASRWGHEQYF
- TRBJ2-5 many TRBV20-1 TGCAGTGCTTATCGGACACCCCAAGAGACCCAGTACTTC CSAYRTPQETQYF
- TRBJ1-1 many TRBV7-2 TGTGCCAGCAGCTTAGACGTTTTATCAGCTTTCTTT CASSLDVLSAFF
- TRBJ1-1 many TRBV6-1 TGTGCCAGCAGTGAAGCCCTTACTCAGGTTTGGACTGAAGCTTTCTTT CASSEALTQVWTEAFF
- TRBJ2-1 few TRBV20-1 TGCAGTGCCTCCCACGGCGGGCGCTCCTACAATGAGCAGTTCTTC CSASHGGRSYNEQFF
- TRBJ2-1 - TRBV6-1 TGTGCCAGCACGGAACTTTCCTACAATGAGCAGTTCTTC CASTELSYNEQFF
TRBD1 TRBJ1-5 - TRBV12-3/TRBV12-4 TGTGCCTGCAGACGACAGGGGGGACAGCCCCAGCATTTT CACRRQGGQPQHF
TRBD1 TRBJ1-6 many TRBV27 TGTGCCAGCAGGGAGGACAGGGGGAATTCACCCCTCCACTTT CASREDRGNSPLHF
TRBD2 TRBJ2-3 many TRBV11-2 TGTGCCAGCAGCCTAAGCCCCCGGGTAGCGGGAGCTGGGAGCACAGATACGCAGTATTTT CASSLSPRVAGAGSTDTQYF
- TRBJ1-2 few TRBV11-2 TGTGCCAGCAGCTGGGACGGGAACTATGGCTACACCTTC CASSWDGNYGYTF
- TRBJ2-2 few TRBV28 TGTGCCAGCAGTTTATCGGCAGGGGTCACCGGGGAGCTGTTTTTT CASSLSAGVTGELFF
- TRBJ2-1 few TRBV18 TGTGCCAGCTCACCAAGAGCGGGTGAGCAGTTCTTC CASSPRAGEQFF
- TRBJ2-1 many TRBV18 TGTGCCAGCTCACTGGGGTCCTACAATGAGCAGTTCTTC CASSLGSYNEQFF
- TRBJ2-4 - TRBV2 TGTGCCAGCATCGAGGAAACCCTAGCCAAAAACATTCAGTACTTC CASIEETLAKNIQYF
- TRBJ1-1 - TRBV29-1 TGCAGCGGGTTCGATACTGAAGCTTTCTTT CSGFDTEAFF
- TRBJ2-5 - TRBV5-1 TGCGCCAGCAGCCTAGGCCGGGCATTAGTGGAGACCCAGTACTTC CASSLGRALVETQYF
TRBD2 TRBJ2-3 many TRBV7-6 TGTGCCAGCAGCTTACTAGCGGGAGCAGATACGCAGTATTTT CASSLLAGADTQYF
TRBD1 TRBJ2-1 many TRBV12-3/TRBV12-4 TGTGCCAGCAGTCCAGGGGACAGAAGCGACAATGAGCAGTTCTTC CASSPGDRSDNEQFF